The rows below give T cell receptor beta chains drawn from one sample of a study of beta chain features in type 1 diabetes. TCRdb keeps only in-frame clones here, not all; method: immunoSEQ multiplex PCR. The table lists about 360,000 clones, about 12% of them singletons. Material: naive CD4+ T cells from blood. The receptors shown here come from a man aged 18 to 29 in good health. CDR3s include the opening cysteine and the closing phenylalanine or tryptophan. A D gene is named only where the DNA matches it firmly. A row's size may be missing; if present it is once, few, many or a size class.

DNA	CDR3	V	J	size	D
TGTGCCTGGAGTGTTTCTACAGGGGGATATCAGCCCCAGCATTTT	CAWSVSTGGYQPQHF	TRBV30	TRBJ1-5	few	TRBD1
TGTGCCAGCCAAAGACAGGGAGAATACGAGCAGTACTTC	CASQRQGEYEQYF	TRBV25-1	TRBJ2-7	NA	TRBD1
TGTGCCAGCAGCTCGAATATCATACAGGGCTATGGCTACACCTTC	CASSSNIIQGYGYTF	TRBV7-6	TRBJ1-2	few	NA
TGTGCCAGTAGTCCACTAAGGACAGGGGAGGGAGCTTTCTTT	CASSPLRTGEGAFF	TRBV19	TRBJ1-1	NA	TRBD1
TGTGCCAGCTCACCACCGGACAGGGCGCAAGGCTACACCTTC	CASSPPDRAQGYTF	TRBV18	TRBJ1-2	NA	TRBD1
TGTGCCAGCAGGTCCTCCAAGCGTGGCTACACCTTC	CASRSSKRGYTF	TRBV2	TRBJ1-2	NA	NA
TGTGCCAGTAGTATTGGCGGGGGAGGAACAGATACGCAGTATTTT	CASSIGGGGTDTQYF	TRBV19	TRBJ2-3	few	TRBD2
TGTGCCAGCAGTGAAACAGGAAACACTGAAGCTTTCTTT	CASSETGNTEAFF	TRBV2	TRBJ1-1	few	NA
TGTGCCAGCAGTGAAGGGACAGGGGCTTATGTGGACGAGCAGTACTTC	CASSEGTGAYVDEQYF	TRBV6-1	TRBJ2-7	NA	TRBD1
TGTGCCAGTAGTCAACAGGGTCGCAATCAGCCCCAGCATTTT	CASSQQGRNQPQHF	TRBV19	TRBJ1-5	few	NA
TGTGCCAGCAGTCAGGACTCCTCCGTTGGCACCTACGAGCAGTACTTC	CASSQDSSVGTYEQYF	TRBV2	TRBJ2-7	NA	NA
TGTGCCTGGAAGGGGATCCTAGCGGGAGGGCCTATCTCCTACGAGCAGTACTTC	CAWKGILAGGPISYEQYF	TRBV30	TRBJ2-7	NA	TRBD2
TGCGCCAGCAGCCAAGACGGAGGGTTTAACTATGGCTACACCTTC	CASSQDGGFNYGYTF	TRBV4-3	TRBJ1-2	NA	NA
TGTGCCAGTACGCAGGGTTATGGGGAGACCCAGTACTTC	CASTQGYGETQYF	TRBV19	TRBJ2-5	NA	NA
TGCAGCGTGTCCGTGGGGGGTTCCTCCTACAATGAGCAGTTCTTC	CSVSVGGSSYNEQFF	TRBV29-1	TRBJ2-1	few	NA
TGCAGCGTTGAGCGAGCGGGGCAAGGCTACACCTTC	CSVERAGQGYTF	TRBV29-1	TRBJ1-2	few	NA
TGTGCCAGCAGTCAAGAGGACAGATTCAAAAACATTCAGTACTTC	CASSQEDRFKNIQYF	TRBV2	TRBJ2-4	few	NA
TGTGCCAGCAGTTTGAGTGGGAGGGGGGATACGCAGTATTTT	CASSLSGRGDTQYF	TRBV28	TRBJ2-3	few	NA
TGTGCCAGTAGTATTAGGGCAGGGGCCGTGGAGACCCAGTACTTC	CASSIRAGAVETQYF	TRBV19	TRBJ2-5	once	NA
TGTGCCAGCAGCTCCCAGACAGGTAGAGATACGCAGTATTTT	CASSSQTGRDTQYF	TRBV5-4	TRBJ2-3	few	NA
TGTGCCAGCAGTTCACCGGGACTAGCGGGCACAGATACGCAGTATTTT	CASSSPGLAGTDTQYF	TRBV28	TRBJ2-3	NA	TRBD2
TGTGCCAGCAGTGGTGGTTATCCACAGGGAAACGAGCAGTACTTC	CASSGGYPQGNEQYF	TRBV25-1	TRBJ2-7	NA	NA
TGCGCCAGCAGCCAGGCTCTCCTAGCCGGGGGGGCACATGAGCAGTTCTTC	CASSQALLAGGAHEQFF	TRBV4-3	TRBJ2-1	few	TRBD2
TGTGCCAGCAGCTTAGAGTTTTGGGAGGCCCAGCATTTT	CASSLEFWEAQHF	TRBV7-2	TRBJ1-5	few	NA
TGTGCCAGCAGCAGATCGGGACACCTCAATCAGCCCCAGCATTTT	CASSRSGHLNQPQHF	TRBV6-5	TRBJ1-5	NA	NA
TGCGCCAGCAGCCCAGGGAACACTGAAGCTTTCTTT	CASSPGNTEAFF	TRBV4-3	TRBJ1-1	NA	NA
TGTGCCAGCACTACCCCGGGGGGGGCGGAGACCCAGTACTTC	CASTTPGGAETQYF	TRBV7-2	TRBJ2-5	few	TRBD2